The clone carrying this TCR beta chain was recorded a few times. No antigen is known for it. Pregnant or lactating patients were excluded, as were those with uncontrolled infection or other autoimmune disease. PBMCs were obtained from about 9.9 ml fresh peripheral blood. The CDR3 covers 15 residues. Germline CDR1 reads ENHRY; CDR2 reads SYGVKD. V lost 4 bases and J 11 bases, leaving 22 bases between the germline ends. Regions amplified from RNA transcripts were the TCR beta CDR3 regions. Primed by the HTBI set, a first-round RT-PCR was run on the TCR CDR3. TCRdb reprocessed the multiplex PCR reads with MiXCR, giving one entry per CDR3 protein. Of 370,000 or so distinct CDR3 sequences detected, around 14% appear once; the ten largest clones hold around 30%. This record belongs to a study of T cells in Graves' hyperthyroidism and ophthalmopathy. Study context: Peripheral blood was acquired at first diagnosis, ahead of any therapy whatsoever. Study-wide results and caveats: Blood also carried most thyroid clonotypes expanded above 0.001.

Material: blood. The source is a woman under 30 with Graves' hyperthyroidism that later progressed to Graves' ophthalmopathy. The chain uses TRBV10-3 and TRBJ2-3; D not certain. Written as DNA, the CDR3 is TGTGCCATCAGTGGGGGTATGAAGGTTGGCGTAGTGCAGTATTTT. Its protein is CAISGGMKVGVVQYF.